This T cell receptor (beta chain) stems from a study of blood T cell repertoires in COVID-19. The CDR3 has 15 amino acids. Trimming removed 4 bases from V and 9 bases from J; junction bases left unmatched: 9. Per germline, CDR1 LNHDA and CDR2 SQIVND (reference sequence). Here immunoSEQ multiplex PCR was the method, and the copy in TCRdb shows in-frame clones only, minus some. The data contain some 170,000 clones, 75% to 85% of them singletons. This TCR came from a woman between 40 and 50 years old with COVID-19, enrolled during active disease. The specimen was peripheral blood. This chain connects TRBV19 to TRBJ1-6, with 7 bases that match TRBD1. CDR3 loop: CASSTMNRDSSPLHF. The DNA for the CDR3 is TGTGCCAGTAGTACGATGAACCGGGACAGTTCACCCCTCCACTTT.